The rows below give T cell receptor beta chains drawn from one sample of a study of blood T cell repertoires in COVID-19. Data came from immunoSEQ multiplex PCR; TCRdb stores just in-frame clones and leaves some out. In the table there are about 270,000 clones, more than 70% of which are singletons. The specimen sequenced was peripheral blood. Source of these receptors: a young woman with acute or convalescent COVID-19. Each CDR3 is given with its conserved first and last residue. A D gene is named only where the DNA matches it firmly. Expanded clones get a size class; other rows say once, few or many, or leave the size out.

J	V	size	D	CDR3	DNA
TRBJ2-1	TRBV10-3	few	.	CAIGDSRPYNEQFF	TGTGCCATCGGAGACAGCCGTCCCTACAATGAGCAGTTCTTC
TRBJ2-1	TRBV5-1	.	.	CASSFSVGAYNEQFF	TGCGCCAGCAGCTTCTCTGTAGGGGCCTACAATGAGCAGTTCTTC
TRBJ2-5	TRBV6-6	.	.	CASTDSFQETQYF	TGTGCCAGCACCGACAGTTTCCAAGAGACCCAGTACTTC
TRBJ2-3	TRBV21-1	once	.	CASSKNAGGPATDTQYF	TGTGCCAGCAGCAAAAATGCGGGAGGCCCCGCAACAGATACGCAGTATTTT
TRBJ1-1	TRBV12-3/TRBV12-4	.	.	CASTTLGGGRAFF	TGTGCCAGCACCACACTCGGGGGTGGTAGGGCTTTCTTT
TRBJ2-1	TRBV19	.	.	CASSTLGVSWNEQFF	TGTGCCAGTAGTACCCTAGGAGTATCGTGGAATGAGCAGTTCTTC
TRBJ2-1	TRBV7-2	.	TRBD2	CASSSLAGALGNEQFF	TGTGCCAGCAGCTCTTTAGCGGGAGCCTTAGGAAATGAGCAGTTCTTC
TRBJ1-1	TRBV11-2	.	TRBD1	CASSLGQGRWTEAFF	TGTGCCAGCAGCTTAGGACAGGGGAGGTGGACTGAAGCTTTCTTT
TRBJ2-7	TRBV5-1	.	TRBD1	CASSLVRRDSRSYEQYF	TGCGCCAGCAGCTTGGTCCGCCGGGACAGCCGCTCCTACGAGCAGTACTTC
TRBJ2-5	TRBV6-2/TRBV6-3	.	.	CASSGDRGPQETQYF	TGTGCCAGCAGTGGCGACAGAGGCCCCCAAGAGACCCAGTACTTC
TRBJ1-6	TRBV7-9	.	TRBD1	CASSIDRELNSPLHF	TGTGCCAGCAGCATCGACAGGGAGCTAAATTCACCCCTCCACTTT
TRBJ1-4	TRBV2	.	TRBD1	CASTGQDLNEKLFF	TGTGCCAGTACGGGACAGGACCTAAATGAAAAACTGTTTTTT
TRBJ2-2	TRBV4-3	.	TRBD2	CASSQDYPRGLAGETGELFF	TGCGCCAGCAGCCAAGATTATCCCCGGGGACTAGCGGGGGAAACCGGGGAGCTGTTTTTT
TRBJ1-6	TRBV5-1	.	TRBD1	CASSTGQGHGSYNSPLHF	TGCGCCAGCAGTACGGGACAGGGCCATGGCTCCTATAATTCACCCCTCCACTTT
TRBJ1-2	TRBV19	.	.	CALGGPGGYTF	TGTGCCCTGGGAGGGCCGGGAGGCTACACCTTC
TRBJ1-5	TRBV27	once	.	CASSLINSNQPQHF	TGTGCCAGCAGTTTAATTAATAGCAATCAGCCCCAGCATTTT
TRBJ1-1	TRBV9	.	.	CASSVVVTEVMNTEAFF	TGTGCCAGCAGCGTAGTCGTCACAGAAGTTATGAACACTGAAGCTTTCTTT
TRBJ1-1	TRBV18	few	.	CASSPTMTMNTEAFF	TGTGCCAGCTCACCAACTATGACCATGAACACTGAAGCTTTCTTT
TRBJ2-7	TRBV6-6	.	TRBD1	CASSRQGPGHSPPYEQYF	TGTGCCAGCAGCCGACAGGGCCCAGGGCACTCACCCCCCTACGAGCAGTACTTC
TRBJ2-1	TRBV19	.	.	CASSFAGPGNEQFF	TGTGCCAGTTCCTTTGCGGGTCCTGGCAATGAGCAGTTCTTC
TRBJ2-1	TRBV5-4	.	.	CASSLAYDRMTYNEQFF	TGTGCCAGCAGCTTGGCCTACGACAGGATGACCTACAATGAGCAGTTCTTC
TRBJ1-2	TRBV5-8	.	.	CASSLDSKYGYTF	TGTGCCAGCAGCTTGGACAGCAAGTATGGCTACACCTTC
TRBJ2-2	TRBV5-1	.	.	CASSLFEDTGELFF	TGCGCCAGCAGCCTCTTTGAGGACACCGGGGAGCTGTTTTTT
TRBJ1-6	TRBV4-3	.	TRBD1	CASSPGQGNPPLHF	TGCGCCAGCAGTCCGGGACAGGGGAATCCACCCCTCCACTTT
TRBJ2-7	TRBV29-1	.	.	CSVEGGQSYEQYF	TGCAGCGTTGAGGGGGGACAGAGTTACGAGCAGTACTTC
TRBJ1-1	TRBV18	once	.	CASEGVTEAFF	TGTGCCAGTGAAGGGGTGACTGAAGCTTTCTTT
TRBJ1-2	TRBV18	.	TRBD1	CASSPLSGQGRGYTF	TGTGCCAGCTCACCACTATCCGGACAGGGGCGTGGCTACACCTTC
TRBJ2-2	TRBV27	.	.	CASGLLNTGELFF	TGTGCCAGCGGGCTTCTGAACACCGGGGAGCTGTTTTTT
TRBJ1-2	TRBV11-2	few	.	CASSLQANYGYTF	TGTGCCAGCAGCCTACAGGCTAACTATGGCTACACCTTC
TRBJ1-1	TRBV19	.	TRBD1	CASSITGTGGTEAFF	TGTGCCAGTAGTATAACCGGGACAGGGGGCACTGAAGCTTTCTTT
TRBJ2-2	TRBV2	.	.	CASSRENTGELFF	TGTGCCAGCAGTCGGGAGAACACCGGGGAGCTGTTTTTT
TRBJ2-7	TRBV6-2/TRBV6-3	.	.	CASSSTSTGYEQYF	TGTGCCAGCAGTTCCACTAGCACAGGCTACGAGCAGTACTTC
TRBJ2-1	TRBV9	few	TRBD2	CATSGGPLDEQFF	TGTGCCACCTCGGGAGGGCCTCTGGATGAGCAGTTCTTC
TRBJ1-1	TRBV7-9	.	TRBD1	CASSLPRTGVLVTEAFF	TGTGCCAGCAGCTTACCCCGGACAGGGGTTTTGGTCACTGAAGCTTTCTTT
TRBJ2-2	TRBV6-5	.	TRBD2	CASSYSGKNTGELFF	TGTGCCAGCAGCTATAGCGGGAAAAACACCGGGGAGCTGTTTTTT
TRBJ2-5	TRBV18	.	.	CASSPPEGPQETQYF	TGTGCCAGCTCACCACCGGAGGGGCCTCAAGAGACCCAGTACTTC
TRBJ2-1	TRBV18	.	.	CASSTLQDNEQFF	TGTGCCAGCTCCACTCTTCAGGACAATGAGCAGTTCTTC
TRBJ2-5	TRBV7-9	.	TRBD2	CASSFGTSGRQETQYF	TGTGCCAGCAGCTTCGGGACTAGCGGGAGGCAAGAGACCCAGTACTTC
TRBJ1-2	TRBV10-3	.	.	CAISERLSNYGYTF	TGTGCCATCAGTGAGCGCCTGAGTAACTATGGCTACACCTTC
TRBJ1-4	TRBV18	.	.	CASSRGQEEKLFF	TGTGCCAGCTCACGGGGCCAAGAGGAAAAACTGTTTTTT
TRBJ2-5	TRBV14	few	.	CASSQAPQETQYF	TGTGCCAGCAGCCAAGCCCCGCAAGAGACCCAGTACTTC
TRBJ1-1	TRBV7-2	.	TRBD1	CASSLKTGAGEAFF	TGTGCCAGCAGCCTAAAGACAGGGGCGGGAGAAGCTTTCTTT
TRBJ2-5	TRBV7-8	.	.	CASREDRDILTFWGTQYF	TGTGCCAGCAGGGAAGACCGGGACATACTCACCTTCTGGGGGACCCAGTACTTC
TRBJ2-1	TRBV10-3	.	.	CAISDHRAGYNEQFF	TGTGCCATCAGTGACCACCGGGCGGGGTACAATGAGCAGTTCTTC
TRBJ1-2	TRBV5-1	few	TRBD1	CASSNQQGALYGYTF	TGCGCCAGCAGCAACCAGCAGGGGGCCTTGTATGGCTACACCTTC
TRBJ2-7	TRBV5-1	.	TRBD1	CASSSWGTGGGEQYF	TGCGCCAGCAGCTCCTGGGGGACAGGGGGTGGCGAGCAGTACTTC
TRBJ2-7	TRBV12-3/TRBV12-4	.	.	CASSFGTYYEQYF	TGTGCCAGCAGTTTTGGGACTTACTACGAGCAGTACTTC
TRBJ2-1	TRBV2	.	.	CASNTPGTRTLSSYNEQFF	TGTGCCAGCAACACCCCCGGGACTCGGACCTTAAGCTCCTACAATGAGCAGTTCTTC
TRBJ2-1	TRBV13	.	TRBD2	CASSWLAGLDNEQFF	TGTGCCAGCAGCTGGCTAGCGGGATTGGACAATGAGCAGTTCTTC
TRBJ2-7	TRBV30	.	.	CAWSVSGSNRYEQYF	TGTGCCTGGAGTGTATCAGGAAGCAACCGCTACGAGCAGTACTTC
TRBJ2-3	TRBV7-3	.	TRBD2	CASSLTSGRSDTQYF	TGTGCCAGCAGCCTTACTAGCGGGCGCTCAGATACGCAGTATTTT